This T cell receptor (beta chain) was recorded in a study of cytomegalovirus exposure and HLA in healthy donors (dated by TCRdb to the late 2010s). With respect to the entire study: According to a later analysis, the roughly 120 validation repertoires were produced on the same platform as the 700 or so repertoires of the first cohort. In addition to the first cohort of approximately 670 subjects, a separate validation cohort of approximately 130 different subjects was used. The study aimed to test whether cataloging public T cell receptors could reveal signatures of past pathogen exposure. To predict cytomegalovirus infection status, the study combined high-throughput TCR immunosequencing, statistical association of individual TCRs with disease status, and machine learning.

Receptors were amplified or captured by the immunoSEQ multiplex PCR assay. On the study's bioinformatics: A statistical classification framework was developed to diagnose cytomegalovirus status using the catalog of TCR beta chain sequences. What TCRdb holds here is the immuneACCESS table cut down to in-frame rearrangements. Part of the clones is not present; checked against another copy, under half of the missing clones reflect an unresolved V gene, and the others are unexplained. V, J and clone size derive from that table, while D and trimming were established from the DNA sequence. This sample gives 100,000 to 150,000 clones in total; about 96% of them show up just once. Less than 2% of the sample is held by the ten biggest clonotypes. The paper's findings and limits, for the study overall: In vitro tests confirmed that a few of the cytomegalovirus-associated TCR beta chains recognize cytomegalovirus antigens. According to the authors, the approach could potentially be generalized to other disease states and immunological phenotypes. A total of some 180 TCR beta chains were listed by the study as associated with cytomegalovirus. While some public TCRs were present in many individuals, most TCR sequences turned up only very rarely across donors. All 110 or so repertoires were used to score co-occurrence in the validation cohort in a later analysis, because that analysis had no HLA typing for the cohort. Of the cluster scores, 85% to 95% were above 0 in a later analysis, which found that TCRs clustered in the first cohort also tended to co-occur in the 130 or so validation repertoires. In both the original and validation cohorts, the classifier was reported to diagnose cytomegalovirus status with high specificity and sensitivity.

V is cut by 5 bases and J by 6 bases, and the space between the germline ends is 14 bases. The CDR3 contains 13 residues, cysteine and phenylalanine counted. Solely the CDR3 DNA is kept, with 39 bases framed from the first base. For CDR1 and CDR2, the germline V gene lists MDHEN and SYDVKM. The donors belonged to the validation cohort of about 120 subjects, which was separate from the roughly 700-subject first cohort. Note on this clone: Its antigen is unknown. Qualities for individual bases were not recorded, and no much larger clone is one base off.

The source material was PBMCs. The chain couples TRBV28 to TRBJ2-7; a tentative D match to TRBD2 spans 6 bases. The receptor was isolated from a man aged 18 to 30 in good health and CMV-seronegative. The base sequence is TGTGCCAGCAGTCCCCCGGGGAGGAGCGAGCAGTACTTC. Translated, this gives CASSPPGRSEQYF.